Listed here is a single TCR beta chain. The antigen is not known. This CDR3 has 14 amino acids. The ends were cut back, 1 base at V and 4 bases at J, with 11 bases in the middle. Per germline, CDR1 SGHTA and CDR2 FQGNSA. The data were produced by immunoSEQ multiplex PCR, yet TCRdb's version contains in-frame clones alone and is incomplete. This sample has 75,000 to 95,000 clones, with about nine tenths found just once. The sample originates from a study of identifying expanded T cells in peripheral blood. Study-level findings and limits: Differentially abundant clones: about 1.2 between replicates, 16.4 at 2 to 3 weeks, around 20 at four.

The sample comprised blood. The chain recombines TRBV7-2 with TRBJ2-7; D is ambiguous. This receptor was taken from a person aged 18 to 75 in good health. CDR3 protein: CASSLVAETYEQYF. Written as DNA, the CDR3 is TGTGCCAGCAGCTTAGTGGCAGAAACTTACGAGCAGTACTTC.